A single sample is the source of the 3 T cell receptor beta chains below, sequenced in a study of shared clonotypes between healthy human individuals. The data were produced by immunoSEQ multiplex PCR, yet TCRdb's version contains in-frame clones alone and is incomplete. The sample contains over 700,000 clones, approximately 77% of which appear only once. The sequenced sample was memory CD4+ T cells sorted from blood. Described subset: CD45RA-negative fraction. The receptors were gathered from a woman aged 25 to 39 in good health.

This clone has a count of ten or more. The chain uses TRBV19 and TRBJ2-6; 7 nucleotides line up with TRBD1. The CDR3 totals 16 residues. Germline V gene lookup returns CDR1 LNHDA and CDR2 SQIVND (reference sequence). Trimming cost V 6 bases and J 1 base; bases outside gene matches: 6. The CDR3 DNA follows: TGTGCCAGTAGGGACAGGTTAGGATCTGGGGCCAACGTCCTGACTTTC. This sequence encodes CASRDRLGSGANVLTF. The full variable domain, rest sourced from reference TRBV19 and TRBJ2-6, is DGGITQSPKYLFRKEGQNVTLSCEQNLNHDAMYWYRQDPGQGLRLIYYSQIVNDFQKGDIAEGYSVSREKKESFPLTVTSAQKNPTAFYLCASRDRLGSGANVLTFGAGSRLTVL.

V gene TRBV28 combines with J gene TRBJ2-3, with 11 bases matching TRBD2. CDR3 length: 16 residues. J gave up 0 bases and V 8 bases, and 7 bases lay outside the gene matches. Germline V gene sequence: CDR1 MDHEN, CDR2 SYDVKM. CDR3 bases: TGTGCCAGCCAGGGACTAGCGGATTCGAGCACAGATACGCAGTATTTT. Protein sequence: CASQGLADSSTDTQYF.

With respect to this clone: This sample includes further DNA sequences coding for the same CDR3. The rearrangement links TRBV18 to TRBJ2-7; D is unclear. V lost 1 base and J 2 bases, leaving 6 bases between the germline ends. Germline V gene lookup returns CDR1 KGHSH and CDR2 LQKENI. CDR3 length equals 13 residues. In nucleotides, the CDR3 is TGTGCCAGCTCACCACAAGATCCCTACGAGCAGTACTTC. It translates to CASSPQDPYEQYF.